One sample yielded the 22 T cell receptor beta chains listed below, sequenced in a study of blood T cell repertoires in COVID-19. TCRdb's table, derived via immunoSEQ multiplex PCR, lists solely in-frame clones and lacks some. This sample yields about 400,000 clones, of which roughly nine tenths are seen a single time; 1.7% belongs to the top ten. Sequencing was performed on PBMCs or T cells enriched from blood (not recorded which). The receptors derive from a woman in her twenties or thirties who had recovered from COVID-19.

The chain joins TRBV4-1 to TRBJ1-1; unclear D gene. The germline V gene has CDR1 MGHRA and CDR2 YSYEKL. V dropped 1 base and J dropped 8 bases, with 14 bases sitting between them. This CDR3 has 14 amino acids. This CDR3 is CASSQALRRDEAFF. Written as DNA, the CDR3 is TGCGCCAGCAGCCAAGCCCTCCGGAGAGACGAAGCTTTCTTT.

The rearrangement joins TRBV5-6 to TRBJ1-2; D perhaps matches TRBD1 (6 bases). The CDR3 spans 14 residues. Trimming removed 1 base from V and 8 bases from J, with 15 bases in between. Per the germline V gene, CDR1 is SGHDT and CDR2 is YYEEEE. The CDR3 reads CASSLNLNRVGYTF. CDR3 bases: TGTGCCAGCAGCTTGAACCTGAACAGGGTAGGCTACACCTTC.

The rearrangement links TRBV11-1 to TRBJ2-2; D may be TRBD2 (6 bases). The V gene lost 5 bases and the J gene lost 0 bases, with 13 bases spanning the gap. The CDR3 contains 16 residues. Looked up from germline, CDR1 is SGHAT and CDR2 is FQDESV (reference sequence). The CDR3 sequence: CASSPRRDSNTGELFF. The CDR3 region has the DNA TGTGCCAGCAGCCCAAGGCGGGACTCGAACACCGGGGAGCTGTTTTTT.

The chain is built from TRBV6-5 and TRBJ2-2, with a tentative D call TRBD2 (6 bases). The CDR3 has 14 amino acids. CDR1 is MNHEY, CDR2 SVGAGI, per germline. V dropped 7 bases and J dropped 1 base, with 10 bases sitting between them. In DNA, the CDR3 is TGTGCCAGCATGGAGGGGCAGAACACCGGGGAGCTGTTTTTT. Its protein is CASMEGQNTGELFF.

The chain uses TRBV11-2 and TRBJ1-2; unclear D gene. The CDR3 length is 15 residues. Per the germline V gene, CDR1 is SGHAT and CDR2 is FQNNGV. With 0 bases removed from V and 4 bases from J, the gap between germline ends came to 12 bases. The CDR3 is CASSLDRFVSYGYTF. The CDR3 DNA is TGTGCCAGCAGCTTAGACAGGTTCGTCTCCTATGGCTACACCTTC.

Only a few counts were recorded for this clone. The rearrangement joins TRBV18 to TRBJ1-2, with D uncertain. Trimming stripped 6 bases from V and 4 bases from J, with 15 bases between. The germline V gene encodes CDR1 KGHSH and CDR2 LQKENI. CDR3 length: 14 residues. The CDR3 bases are TGTGCCAGCTCCCCAACCCCCTCGGGCTATGGCTACACCTTC. This codes for CASSPTPSGYGYTF.

This clone occurred a few times. The chain couples TRBV15 to TRBJ1-1; D possibly corresponds to TRBD1 (6 bases). V shed 0 bases and J shed 4 bases, with 18 bases lying between them. In germline, CDR1 is LNHNV, CDR2 YYDKDF (reference sequence). CDR3 size: 17 residues. This CDR3 reads CATSRDKGVGLGTEAFF. The CDR3 coding sequence is TGTGCCACCAGCAGAGATAAGGGGGTAGGGTTGGGCACTGAAGCTTTCTTT.

The genes are TRBV10-3 and TRBJ2-2, with D tentatively TRBD2 (6 bases). CDR3 size: 14 residues. CDR1 ENHRY and CDR2 SYGVKD come from the germline V gene. Trimming cost V 7 bases and J 5 bases, with 14 bases left between them. In DNA form, the CDR3 reads TGTGCCATCACCCCGGGAGTAGAGACCGGGGAGCTGTTTTTT. Protein: CAITPGVETGELFF.

This clone was recorded only once. The chain joins TRBV6-2 or TRBV6-3 to TRBJ2-7; D remains unclear. This CDR3 contains 12 residues. V was clipped by 6 bases and J by 0 bases, with 6 bases between them. Per the germline V gene, CDR1 is MNHEY and CDR2 is SVGEGT. The CDR3 is CASSIGSYEQYF. The CDR3 DNA reads TGTGCCAGCAGCATCGGCTCCTACGAGCAGTACTTC.

The J gene is TRBJ2-5, the V gene TRBV9; 14 bases are shared with TRBD2. Per germline, CDR1 SGDLS and CDR2 YYNGEE. The CDR3 covers 16 residues. V lost 3 bases to trimming and J lost 5 bases; unmatched junction nucleotides: 6. The CDR3 DNA sequence: TGTGCCAGCAGCGCCCGACTAGCGGGGGGGCCGGAGACCCAGTACTTC. Translating it yields CASSARLAGGPETQYF.

The chain employs TRBV5-1 and TRBJ2-3, with 13 bases identical to TRBD2. Germline values: CDR1 SGHRS, CDR2 YFSETQ. The CDR3 extends over 16 amino acids. Unmatched junction bases numbered 2, after V lost 0 bases and J lost 4 bases. The DNA for the CDR3 is TGCGCCAGCAGCTTGGGACTAGCGGGGGGTGCAGATACGCAGTATTTT. It codes for CASSLGLAGGADTQYF.

This clone has a handful of counts. The V gene is TRBV5-1, the J gene TRBJ2-7; maybe TRBD1 (6 bases). Germline CDR1 and CDR2: SGHRS and YFSETQ. The CDR3 consists of 15 residues. With 4 bases removed from V and 0 bases from J, the gap between germline ends came to 14 bases. The CDR3 DNA reads TGCGCCAGCAGCGCTGCAACAGGGAACTCCTACGAGCAGTACTTC. Translation: CASSAATGNSYEQYF. The full variable domain, rest sourced from reference TRBV5-1 and TRBJ2-7, is KAGVTQTPRYLIKTRGQQVTLSCSPISGHRSVSWYQQTPGQGLQFLFEYFSETQRNKGNFPGRFSGRQFSNSRSEMNVSTLELGDSALYLCASSAATGNSYEQYFGPGTRLTVT.

This chain links TRBV5-4 with TRBJ2-1; D gene unclear. Trimming took off 1 base at V and 9 bases at J, with 8 bases between the two ends. Per germline, CDR1 SGHNT and CDR2 YYREEE (reference sequence). The CDR3 is made up of 12 amino acids. In DNA form, the CDR3 reads TGTGCCAGCAGCTTGCTTGGCGGTGAGCAGTTCTTC. Amino acid sequence: CASSLLGGEQFF.

The rearrangement uses TRBV5-4 and TRBJ2-2; 9 bases are a match to TRBD2. Germline CDR1 is SGHNT and CDR2 is YYREEE (reference sequence). V was pared by 3 bases and J by 12 bases, with 18 bases of the junction left unmatched. The CDR3 runs to 17 residues. CDR3 in amino acids: CASSSTKLAGNRVKLFF. In nucleotides, the CDR3 is TGTGCCAGCAGCTCAACCAAGCTAGCGGGAAACCGGGTGAAGCTGTTTTTT.

This rearrangement joins TRBV5-5 to TRBJ2-5; 9 bases are a match to TRBD1. From germline, CDR1 is SGHKS and CDR2 YYEKEE (reference sequence). V lost 3 bases and J lost 2; bases outside the gene matches: 14. CDR3 length: 18 residues. CDR3 residues: CASSSIFRDRVTQETQYF. The CDR3 DNA reads TGTGCCAGCAGCTCCATATTTCGGGACAGGGTAACACAAGAGACCCAGTACTTC.

The chain has TRBV2 and TRBJ1-5, with 7 bases aligning to TRBD1. With V trimmed by 3 bases and J by 4 bases, 6 bases remained unmatched. The CDR3 is 15 residues long. Germline assignment: CDR1 SNHLY and CDR2 FYNNEI. CDR3 amino acids: CASSEPRGLNQPQHF. CDR3 nucleotide sequence: TGTGCCAGCAGTGAGCCCAGGGGGTTAAATCAGCCCCAGCATTTT.

CDR3 nucleotides: TGTGCCAGCAGCAAAGCGAGTAGCGGGAGGCCCAACTACACAGATACGCAGTATTTT. Its protein is CASSKASSGRPNYTDTQYF. The chain employs TRBV21-1 and TRBJ2-3; the listed D gene, TRBD2, was not tested against the DNA. TRBV21-1 is assigned pseudogene status. This CDR3 comprises 19 residues.

This CDR3 is CASSLTADQPQHF. DNA of the CDR3: TGTGCCAGCAGTTTAACAGCTGATCAGCCCCAGCATTTT. This chain uses TRBV12-3 or TRBV12-4 with TRBJ1-5; unclear D gene. V was clipped by 2 bases and J by 5 bases, with 7 bases between them. The CDR3 runs to 13 residues.

The chain couples TRBV4-2 to TRBJ1-6; D unclear. The CDR3 extends over 17 amino acids. V was pared by 0 bases and J by 9 bases, with 18 bases between. Germline V gene data show CDR1 as LGHNA and CDR2 as YNFKEQ. In DNA form, the CDR3 reads TGTGCCAGCAGCCAAGAGGCCCGACTCCCCTTGGGTTCACCCCTCCACTTT. Encoded protein: CASSQEARLPLGSPLHF.

This clone is a singleton in its sample. V gene TRBV4-1 combines with J gene TRBJ1-3; TRBD1 aligns across 9 bases. V shed 1 base, J shed 7 bases, and the junction held 11 bases outside the gene matches. CDR3 size: 17 residues. The germline CDR1 and CDR2 sequences are MGHRA and YSYEKL. The CDR3 loop is CASSQAPAQGARNTIYF. The CDR3 coding sequence is TGCGCCAGCAGCCAAGCCCCGGCACAGGGGGCGCGTAACACCATATATTTT.

The genes are TRBV5-6 and TRBJ1-2; no clear D. The CDR3 covers 15 residues. Per the germline V gene, CDR1 is SGHDT and CDR2 is YYEEEE. Trimming removed 4 bases from V and 4 bases from J, with 17 bases in between. The chain's CDR3 is CASSARVAWAYGYTF. The CDR3 DNA reads TGTGCCAGCAGCGCCCGAGTGGCGTGGGCCTATGGCTACACCTTC.

The rearrangement uses TRBV5-4 and TRBJ1-2; D may be TRBD1 (6 bases). The CDR3 is 12 amino acids. Germline V gives CDR1 SGHNT, CDR2 YYREEE (reference sequence). V shed 1 base and J shed 6 bases, with 7 bases lying between them. In DNA form, the CDR3 reads TGTGCCAGCAGCTTGACAGGGCATGGCTACACCTTC. Translating gives CASSLTGHGYTF. Complete variable domain (other parts from reference TRBV5-4 and TRBJ1-2): ETGVTQSPTHLIKTRGQQVTLRCSSQSGHNTVSWYQQALGQGPQFIFQYYREEENGRGNFPPRFSGLQFPNYSSELNVNALELDDSALYLCASSLTGHGYTFGSGTRLTVV.